This T cell receptor beta chain was profiled in a study of response to subunit inactivated influenza vaccine. Regarding the study as a whole: With each seasonal influenza vaccination, the authors suggested, few new T cells are recruited.

To note about this clonotype: Its cognate antigen is unknown.

TCRdb fed the RT-PCR reads into MiXCR, producing one record per CDR3 protein. The profile shows 500,000 to 550,000 distinct CDR3 sequences, 7.5% to 8.5% of them singletons. The sequence derives from a man in his fifties or sixties who received an inactivated influenza vaccine. Material: PBMCs from blood, obtained 23 to 25 months after vaccination.

The CDR3 spells CAIRSLAGDHYNEQFF. The CDR3 coding sequence is TGTGCCATCAGGTCACTAGCGGGGGATCACTACAATGAGCAGTTCTTC. This chain uses TRBV10-3 with TRBJ2-1; TRBD2 matches at 11 bases. This CDR3 has 16 amino acids. With V trimmed by 6 bases and J by 3 bases, 7 bases remained unmatched. Per germline, CDR1 ENHRY and CDR2 SYGVKD.